These 28 T cell receptor beta chains originate from one sample sequenced in a study of T cell responses to AZD1222 COVID-19 vaccine. Here immunoSEQ multiplex PCR was the method, and the copy in TCRdb shows in-frame clones only, minus some. The sample contains under 200,000 clones, about 90% of which appear only once. The specimen comprised peripheral blood, sampled 28 days after the second AZD1222 dose. These receptors were taken from an adult who received the AZD1222 COVID-19 vaccine.

The V call is TRBV6-4, the J call TRBJ1-5; 8 positions agree with TRBD1. The junction had 6 bases not matched to a gene; V was cut back by 6 bases and J by 5 bases. The CDR3 contains 14 residues. From germline, CDR1 is MRHNA and CDR2 SNTAGT. CDR3 region: CASSQQGGDQPQHF. In DNA, the CDR3 is TGTGCCAGCAGCCAACAGGGGGGAGATCAGCCCCAGCATTTT.

This chain links TRBV11-2 with TRBJ1-6; no firm D call. CDR3 size: 18 residues. Germline CDR1 SGHAT, CDR2 FQNNGV. The V and J ends lost 1 base and 0 bases respectively, with 13 bases between them. The chain's CDR3 is CASSLVGGMSSYNSPLHF. DNA of the CDR3: TGTGCCAGCAGCTTAGTAGGCGGAATGAGCTCCTATAATTCACCCCTCCACTTT.

This chain's CDR3 is CASSQESGWIIVFF. The CDR3 DNA sequence: TGCGCCAGCAGCCAAGAGTCCGGTTGGATCATTGTTTTCTTT. The V gene is TRBV4-1, the J gene TRBJ1-1; no reliable D call. In germline, CDR1 is MGHRA, CDR2 YSYEKL. CDR3 length equals 14 residues. The V end lost 0 bases, the J end lost 13 bases, and 18 bases lay between the germline ends.

This chain uses TRBV4-1 with TRBJ1-1; D is unclear. This CDR3 comprises 13 residues. V lost 7 bases to trimming and J lost 5 bases, with 14 bases between them. Germline assignment: CDR1 MGHRA and CDR2 YSYEKL. This chain's CDR3 is CASIDPRWTEAFF. CDR3 nucleotides: TGCGCCAGCATTGACCCCCGGTGGACTGAAGCTTTCTTT.

Written as DNA, the CDR3 is TGTGCCAGCAGTTTAGGGCAGGGGGCTGACGAGCAGTACTTC. Its translation: CASSLGQGADEQYF. The chain employs TRBV27 and TRBJ2-7, with 8 bases identical to TRBD1. The junction had 5 bases not matched to a gene; V was cut back by 2 bases and J by 5 bases. The CDR3 spans 14 residues. CDR1 is MNHEY, CDR2 SMNVEV, per germline (reference sequence).

This rearrangement joins TRBV5-1 to TRBJ1-1, with 11 bases matching TRBD1. Germline CDR1 SGHRS, CDR2 YFSETQ. J was trimmed by 4 bases and V by 0 bases; bases with no gene match: 2. There are 15 residues in the CDR3. CDR3 nucleotide sequence: TGCGCCAGCAGCTTGGGGACAGGGGGCGGCACTGAAGCTTTCTTT. It codes for CASSLGTGGGTEAFF. The entire variable domain, with the rest obtained from reference TRBV5-1 and TRBJ1-1, is as follows: KAGVTQTPRYLIKTRGQQVTLSCSPISGHRSVSWYQQTPGQGLQFLFEYFSETQRNKGNFPGRFSGRQFSNSRSEMNVSTLELGDSALYLCASSLGTGGGTEAFFGQGTRLTVV.

The J gene is TRBJ1-5, the V gene TRBV14, with D tentatively TRBD1 (5 bases). This CDR3 contains 17 residues. The germline V gene encodes CDR1 SGHDN and CDR2 FVKESK. V was clipped by 6 bases and J by 2 bases, with 20 bases between them. The CDR3 DNA sequence: TGTGCCAGCAGTCGCTATCCGCAGGGCAAGTGCAATCAGCCCCAGCATTTT. Amino acid sequence: CASSRYPQGKCNQPQHF.

The J gene is TRBJ2-7, the V gene TRBV18; 8 nucleotides match TRBD2. CDR1 is KGHSH, CDR2 LQKENI, per germline. V was pared by 1 base and J by 1 base, with 3 bases of the junction left unmatched. The CDR3 length is 15 residues. The CDR3, as DNA: TGTGCCAGCTCACCACTTACTAGCGGATCCTACGAGCAGTACTTC. It encodes CASSPLTSGSYEQYF.

This clone was detected only once. This sequence joins TRBV18 and TRBJ2-7, with D maybe TRBD2 (5 bases). Germline V gives CDR1 KGHSH, CDR2 LQKENI. The ends were cut back, 1 base at V and 7 bases at J, with 11 bases in the middle. The length of the CDR3 is 13 residues. The DNA for the CDR3 is TGTGCCAGCTCACCACTCTCCGCGGGTGAGCAGTACTTC. This translates into CASSPLSAGEQYF.

The genes are TRBV6-5 and TRBJ2-1, with 11 bases that match TRBD2. Germline V gene data show CDR1 as MNHEY and CDR2 as SVGAGI. The CDR3 length is 16 residues. V shed 1 base, J shed 4 bases, and the junction held 3 bases outside the gene matches. CDR3 in amino acids: CASSYLPSGGYNEQFF. The CDR3 coding sequence is TGTGCCAGCAGTTACTTGCCTAGCGGGGGGTACAATGAGCAGTTCTTC.

This sequence joins TRBV19 and TRBJ1-3; no clear D gene. CDR1 and CDR2 from the germline V gene are LNHDA and SQIVND (reference sequence). The CDR3 consists of 15 residues. The V end was cut by 3 bases, the J end by 3 bases, with 12 bases between. The CDR3 reads CASSIQRVGGNTIYF. The CDR3 region has the DNA TGTGCCAGTAGTATTCAGCGGGTTGGTGGAAACACCATATATTTT.

The genes are TRBV4-3 and TRBJ2-3, with 9 bases lining up with TRBD2. Germline lookup yields CDR1 LGHNA and CDR2 YSLEER. J was trimmed by 5 bases and V by 5 bases; bases with no gene match: 5. CDR3 length: 14 residues. The CDR3 bases are TGCGCCAGCAGCAGGCGGGAGGGTGAAGATACGCAGTATTTT. It yields the protein CASSRREGEDTQYF.

This chain joins TRBV19 and TRBJ1-2, with 12 bases that match TRBD1. Germline CDR1 reads LNHDA; CDR2 reads SQIVND (reference sequence). The CDR3 loop spans 16 amino acids. Trimming removed 7 bases from V and 7 bases from J; junction bases left unmatched: 13. CDR3 sequence (DNA): TGTGCCAGTACCACGACGGGACAGGGGGCGAGTTTTGGCTACACCTTC. Protein sequence: CASTTTGQGASFGYTF.

V is TRBV12-5 and J is TRBJ2-7; TRBD2 matches 7 bases. The V gene end was trimmed by 4 bases and the J gene end by 0 bases; junction bases not matched to a gene: 24. CDR3 size: 21 residues. CDR1 and CDR2 (germline): LGHNT, FRNRAP. The CDR3 is CASGWSGAVPWGGTGSYEQYF. Here the CDR3 DNA reads TGTGCTAGTGGTTGGTCGGGCGCCGTGCCTTGGGGGGGGACGGGCTCCTACGAGCAGTACTTC. The full variable domain, its missing parts supplied by reference TRBV12-5 and TRBJ2-7, is DARVTQTPRHKVTEMGQEVTMRCQPILGHNTVFWYRQTMMQGLELLAYFRNRAPLDDSGMPKDRFSAEMPDATLATLKIQPSEPRDSAVYFCASGWSGAVPWGGTGSYEQYFGPGTRLTVT.

V usage is TRBV4-2 and J usage is TRBJ2-7; 8 nucleotides agree with TRBD2. Germline V gene sequence: CDR1 LGHNA, CDR2 YNFKEQ. J was trimmed by 3 bases and V by 0 bases; bases with no gene match: 4. The CDR3 totals 15 residues. The CDR3 loop reads CASSQDLGTSYEQYF. The CDR3 DNA reads TGTGCCAGCAGCCAAGATCTGGGGACTAGCTACGAGCAGTACTTC.

This clone was picked up one time. This chain links TRBV9 with TRBJ2-1; TRBD2 might be the D (5 bases). The CDR3 spans 13 residues. Trimming left V 0 bases short and J 8 bases short, with 9 bases between. Germline lookup yields CDR1 SGDLS and CDR2 YYNGEE. In nucleotides, the CDR3 is TGTGCCAGCAGCGTAGCATGGCGGGATGAGCAGTTCTTC. Translated, it gives CASSVAWRDEQFF.

This rearrangement joins TRBV7-2 to TRBJ1-1; 8 positions agree with TRBD1. CDR3 size: 15 residues. Germline V gene sequence: CDR1 SGHTA, CDR2 FQGNSA. Unmatched junction bases numbered 6, after V lost 2 bases and J lost 4 bases. The CDR3 DNA sequence: TGTGCCAGCAGCTTAAGCAGGGGGCTCGGCACTGAAGCTTTCTTT. This codes for CASSLSRGLGTEAFF.

The chain recombines TRBV18 with TRBJ1-3; D is uncertain. The V end was cut by 3 bases, the J end by 0 bases, with 12 bases between. The CDR3 contains 16 residues. CDR1 KGHSH and CDR2 LQKENI come from the germline V gene. CDR3 amino acids: CASSPRPQNSGNTIYF. CDR3 coding DNA: TGTGCCAGCTCACCGCGGCCGCAGAACTCTGGAAACACCATATATTTT.

Written as DNA, the CDR3 is TGTGCCAGCAGCTTGGTCCAGAATTCACCCCTCCACTTT. Amino acids: CASSLVQNSPLHF. The V gene is TRBV5-6, the J gene TRBJ1-6; D is unclear. Germline CDR1 is SGHDT and CDR2 is YYEEEE. The CDR3 runs 13 residues. V shed 0 bases and J shed 7 bases, with 5 bases lying between them.

The V call is TRBV27, the J call TRBJ1-2; TRBD1 is a possible D gene (5 bases). The germline V gene encodes CDR1 MNHEY and CDR2 SMNVEV (reference sequence). There are 15 residues in the CDR3. V gave up 0 bases and J gave up 4 bases, with 12 bases separating them. Here the CDR3 reads CASSLSRGGGYGYTF. The DNA of the CDR3 is TGTGCCAGCAGTTTATCGAGGGGTGGGGGCTATGGCTACACCTTC.

The rearrangement links TRBV29-1 to TRBJ2-4, with D possibly being TRBD1 (6 bases). The V end lost 0 bases, the J end lost 0 bases, and 15 bases lay between the germline ends. The CDR3 has 17 amino acids. In germline, CDR1 is SQVTM, CDR2 ANQGSEA. This CDR3 reads CSVEDLGQGIAKNIQYF. CDR3 DNA sequence: TGCAGCGTTGAAGATCTTGGGCAGGGGATAGCCAAAAACATTCAGTACTTC.

V and J are TRBV25-1 and TRBJ1-1; the D gene is possibly TRBD1 (6 bases). Trimming cost V 6 bases and J 3 bases, with 14 bases left between them. The V gene's germline CDR1 is MGHDK and CDR2 SYGVNS. The CDR3 consists of 14 residues. The CDR3 protein is CASRQTGLYTEAFF. The CDR3, as DNA: TGTGCCAGCAGGCAGACAGGTTTGTACACTGAAGCTTTCTTT.

This chain joins TRBV28 and TRBJ1-2; 9 bases match TRBD1. After removal of 2 bases from V and 6 bases from J, the junction contained 10 bases not matched to a gene. CDR1 and CDR2 (germline): MDHEN, SYDVKM. This CDR3 spans 16 amino acids. CDR3 sequence (DNA): TGTGCCAGCAGTTTAAGAGACAGGGGGTCGATCGATGGCTACACCTTC. This translates into CASSLRDRGSIDGYTF.

The rearrangement links TRBV6-4 to TRBJ2-1; the D is unclear. Germline V lookup: CDR1 MRHNA, CDR2 SNTAGT. The length of the CDR3 is 15 residues. The V end lost 5 bases, the J end lost 0 bases, and 11 bases lay between the germline ends. CDR3: CASSKDASSYNEQFF. Written as DNA, the CDR3 is TGTGCCAGCAGTAAGGACGCCAGCTCCTACAATGAGCAGTTCTTC.

This sequence joins TRBV5-4 and TRBJ1-4; D is perhaps TRBD1 (6 bases). Germline loops: CDR1 SGHNT, CDR2 YYREEE (reference sequence). The CDR3 is 19 amino acids. The V end lost 4 bases, the J end lost 0 bases, and 22 bases lay between the germline ends. The CDR3 nucleotides are TGTGCCAGCAGCATCATGACAGGACGCCTTACTGCAACTAATGAAAAACTGTTTTTT. This encodes CASSIMTGRLTATNEKLFF. Drawing the rest from reference TRBV5-4 and TRBJ1-4, the complete variable domain is ETGVTQSPTHLIKTRGQQVTLRCSSQSGHNTVSWYQQALGQGPQFIFQYYREEENGRGNFPPRFSGLQFPNYSSELNVNALELDDSALYLCASSIMTGRLTATNEKLFFGSGTQLSVL.

The chain combines TRBV5-1 with TRBJ2-7; D is undetermined. This CDR3 has 14 amino acids. CDR1 is SGHRS and CDR2 is YFSETQ in the germline V gene. Deletions cut 2 bases from V and 4 bases from J, with 13 bases between. CDR3 sequence reads: CASSFGRSRYEQYF. As DNA, the CDR3 is TGCGCCAGCAGCTTCGGCCGGAGCCGGTACGAGCAGTACTTC. Variable domain in full (rest from reference TRBV5-1 and TRBJ2-7): KAGVTQTPRYLIKTRGQQVTLSCSPISGHRSVSWYQQTPGQGLQFLFEYFSETQRNKGNFPGRFSGRQFSNSRSEMNVSTLELGDSALYLCASSFGRSRYEQYFGPGTRLTVT.

The V and J genes are TRBV3-1 (or the pseudogene TRBV3-2) and TRBJ1-6, with D unresolved. The CDR3 consists of 15 residues. The V gene's germline CDR1 is LGHDT and CDR2 YNNKEL (reference sequence). The V end was cut by 6 bases, the J end by 14 bases, with 23 bases between. The CDR3 here is CASSLTVAPKLALHF. The CDR3 nucleotides read TGTGCCAGCAGTCTGACTGTGGCCCCTAAATTGGCCCTCCACTTT.

The chain is built from TRBV5-6 and TRBJ2-5; the D gene is possibly TRBD2 (5 bases). Trimming took 3 bases from V and 1 from J, leaving 13 bases between them. The germline gives CDR1 SGHDT, CDR2 YYEEEE. This CDR3 is 15 amino acids long. CDR3 residues: CASSYGRGRQETQYF. The DNA of the CDR3 is TGTGCCAGCAGCTACGGACGGGGTCGCCAAGAGACCCAGTACTTC.